This section outlines one T cell receptor beta chain sequence together with its context. This specimen comes from a study of blood T cell repertoires in COVID-19. Germline V gives CDR1 GTSNPN, CDR2 SVGIG (reference sequence). This CDR3 is built from 14 residues. The V end was cut by 2 bases, the J end by 5 bases, with 16 bases between. Sequenced by immunoSEQ multiplex PCR; TCRdb stores in-frame clones only, minus some. The table shows some 330,000 clones, with around 84% occurring only once. The TCR was taken from a man aged 25-40 years who had recovered from COVID-19. The rearrangement joins TRBV30 to TRBJ2-7, with D perhaps matching TRBD2 (6 bases). The material sequenced was PBMCs or T cells enriched from blood (not recorded which). CDR3 coding DNA: TGTGCCTGGAGTCAGGGCGGGGCACTCCACGAGCAGTACTTC. Its translation is CAWSQGGALHEQYF.